The 25 T cell receptor beta chains below were found in one sample sequenced in a study of blood T cell repertoires in COVID-19. Using immunoSEQ multiplex PCR, the repertoire was profiled, and TCRdb retains in-frame clones only, with some absent. The sample contains over 95,000 clones, around nine tenths of which appear only once. Sequencing input: peripheral blood. Source of these receptors: a human donor with acute or convalescent COVID-19. The donor label of this sample is uncertain.

V usage is TRBV18 and J usage is TRBJ2-5, with D perhaps TRBD2 (5 bases). Germline lookup yields CDR1 KGHSH and CDR2 LQKENI. This CDR3 contains 14 residues. V dropped 2 bases and J dropped 3 bases, with 10 bases sitting between them. The CDR3, as DNA: TGTGCCAGCTCACCATCCACTAGGGAAGAGACCCAGTACTTC. Translated: CASSPSTREETQYF. Full variable domain (remainder filled in from reference TRBV18 and TRBJ2-5): NAGVMQNPRHLVRRRGQEARLRCSPMKGHSHVYWYRQLPEEGLKFMVYLQKENIIDESGMPKERFSAEFPKEGPSILRIQQVVRGDSAAYFCASSPSTREETQYFGPGTRLLVL.

This clone was seen only once. The chain carries TRBV27 and TRBJ2-1, with 12 bases lining up with TRBD1. V lost 9 bases, J lost 7 bases, and 7 bases stayed unmatched. CDR1 MNHEY and CDR2 SMNVEV come from the germline V gene (reference sequence). This CDR3 has 14 residues. CDR3 protein: CASSPGQGANEQFF. CDR3 DNA: TGTGCCAGTTCCCCGGGACAGGGGGCAAATGAGCAGTTCTTC.

The gene calls are TRBV28 and TRBJ1-2, with 7 bases aligning to TRBD1. This CDR3 spans 12 amino acids. Germline loops: CDR1 MDHEN, CDR2 SYDVKM. The V and J ends lost 6 bases and 6 bases, in that order; junction bases with no gene match: 4. The DNA for the CDR3 is TGTGCCAGCAGCCGTACAGGGGATGGCTACACCTTC. Translated: CASSRTGDGYTF.

The chain carries TRBV1 and TRBJ1-1. TRBV1 is listed as a pseudogene. The CDR3 has 12 residues. In DNA form, the CDR3 reads TGCACCAGCAGCCAGGAAGTACCGGGAGCTTTCTTT. Translated: CTSSQEVPGAFF.

This clone was counted a single time. V is TRBV3-1 (or the pseudogene TRBV3-2) and J is TRBJ2-3; possibly TRBD2 for D (6 bases). This CDR3 is 13 amino acids long. Germline CDR1 reads LGHDT; CDR2 reads YNNKEL (reference sequence). With 4 bases removed from V and 11 bases from J, the gap between germline ends came to 16 bases. The chain's CDR3 is CASSPAGPAGQYF. CDR3 DNA sequence: TGTGCCAGCAGCCCGGCGGGTCCAGCGGGGCAGTATTTT.

The chain recombines TRBV9 with TRBJ2-1; 11 nucleotides align to TRBD2. The CDR3 runs to 19 residues. Trimming cost V 3 bases and J 6 bases; bases outside gene matches: 17. The germline V gene encodes CDR1 SGDLS and CDR2 YYNGEE. The CDR3 is CASSASYGAGTSGLNEQFF. CDR3 in DNA: TGTGCCAGCAGCGCGAGTTATGGGGCAGGGACTAGCGGCCTCAATGAGCAGTTCTTC.

The chain links TRBV6-2 or TRBV6-3 to TRBJ2-3; the match to TRBD2 covers 9 bases. The CDR3 is 16 residues long. Trimming removed 0 bases from V and 5 bases from J; junction bases left unmatched: 6. CDR1 and CDR2 from the germline V gene are MNHEY and SVGEGT. The CDR3 protein is CASSYSRTSEVDTQYF. The CDR3 DNA sequence: TGTGCCAGCAGTTACTCCCGGACTAGCGAGGTAGATACGCAGTATTTT.

The chain couples TRBV7-2 to TRBJ1-6, with 8 bases that match TRBD1. The CDR3 contains 14 residues. Unmatched junction bases numbered 6, after V lost 5 bases and J lost 9 bases. Germline V CDR1 and CDR2: SGHTA, FQGNSA. The CDR3 is CASSDDRGRSPLHF. Written as DNA, the CDR3 is TGTGCCAGCAGCGATGACAGGGGCCGTTCACCCCTCCACTTT.

This chain joins TRBV30 and TRBJ1-3; D is perhaps TRBD1 (6 bases). V was clipped by 3 bases and J by 0 bases, with 15 bases between them. The CDR3 has 16 residues. From germline, CDR1 is GTSNPN and CDR2 SVGIG (reference sequence). The CDR3: CAWSYTTGFSGNTIYF. DNA of the CDR3: TGTGCCTGGAGCTACACAACAGGGTTCTCTGGAAACACCATATATTTT. Drawing the rest from reference TRBV30 and TRBJ1-3, the complete variable domain is SQTIHQWPATLVQPVGSPLSLECTVEGTSNPNLYWYRQAAGRGLQLLFYSVGIGQISSEVPQNLSASRPQDRQFILSSKKLLLSDSGFYLCAWSYTTGFSGNTIYFGEGSWLTVV.

This clone was found a few times. The V and J genes are TRBV2 and TRBJ1-4; D is unclear. The CDR3 has 13 amino acids. Germline CDR1 is SNHLY and CDR2 is FYNNEI. Trimming took 7 bases from V and 0 from J, leaving 6 bases between them. CDR3 nucleotide sequence: TGTGCCAGCATATCTGCAACTAATGAAAAACTGTTTTTT. Translating gives CASISATNEKLFF.

The rearrangement joins TRBV4-1 to TRBJ2-5; D perhaps matches TRBD2 (6 bases). Trimming stripped 0 bases from V and 2 bases from J, with 13 bases between. The CDR3 extends over 16 amino acids. Germline V gives CDR1 MGHRA, CDR2 YSYEKL. The CDR3 nucleotides are TGCGCCAGCAGCCAAGATGGGACTCTAATACAAGAGACCCAGTACTTC. It is translated as CASSQDGTLIQETQYF.

This chain connects TRBV5-1 to TRBJ2-3, with 9 bases fitting TRBD2. V shed 0 bases, J shed 7 bases, and the junction held 6 bases outside the gene matches. There are 15 residues in the CDR3. Germline CDR1 SGHRS, CDR2 YFSETQ. The CDR3 DNA sequence: TGCGCCAGCAGCTTGGTAGCTAGCGGGACCTATACGCAGTATTTT. Amino acids: CASSLVASGTYTQYF.

This sequence joins TRBV4-3 and TRBJ2-1; tentatively, D is TRBD2 (5 bases). CDR3 length: 16 residues. Germline values: CDR1 LGHNA, CDR2 YSLEER. The ends were cut back, 0 bases at V and 2 bases at J, with 11 bases in the middle. This CDR3 reads CASSQDIRRPYNEQFF. The CDR3 DNA follows: TGCGCCAGCAGCCAAGATATAAGGAGGCCCTACAATGAGCAGTTCTTC.

The V and J genes are TRBV18 and TRBJ2-7; D is uncertain. Germline CDR1 and CDR2: KGHSH and LQKENI. The CDR3 is 13 amino acids. Trimming removed 4 bases from V and 4 bases from J, with 11 bases in between. In DNA, the CDR3 is TGTGCCAGCTCACGAAGGAACGGGTACGAGCAGTACTTC. Translating gives CASSRRNGYEQYF.

J is TRBJ1-2 and V is TRBV3-1 (or the pseudogene TRBV3-2); 8 nucleotides agree with TRBD1. The CDR3 loop spans 18 amino acids. The ends lost 4 bases at V and 0 bases at J; junction bases unmatched: 13. Germline values: CDR1 LGHDT, CDR2 YNNKEL (reference sequence). CDR3 coding DNA: TGTGCCAGCAGCCGGATAATCGGGACAGGAAAAGCTAACTATGGCTACACCTTC. This translates into CASSRIIGTGKANYGYTF.

The chain has TRBV10-3 and TRBJ1-1, with 8 bases identical to TRBD1. The germline V gene has CDR1 ENHRY and CDR2 SYGVKD. There are 13 residues in the CDR3. With V trimmed by 9 bases and J by 2 bases, 5 bases remained unmatched. The CDR3: CAITGTGNTEAFF. The CDR3 DNA reads as TGTGCCATAACCGGGACAGGAAACACTGAAGCTTTCTTT.

V usage is TRBV10-3 and J usage is TRBJ2-3; 8 nucleotides agree with TRBD2. The CDR3 is 18 amino acids. Germline V gene sequence: CDR1 ENHRY, CDR2 SYGVKD. The ends lost 4 bases at V and 3 bases at J; junction bases unmatched: 15. In DNA, the CDR3 is TGTGCCATCAGTGGGTTGGGCCGGGAGGGCCTTCGGACAGATACGCAGTATTTT. It yields the protein CAISGLGREGLRTDTQYF.

This clone was found once. V is TRBV7-2 and J is TRBJ2-1, with 8 positions matching TRBD2. Trimming removed 1 base from V and 8 bases from J; junction bases left unmatched: 7. Germline V gene sequence: CDR1 SGHTA, CDR2 FQGNSA. There are 15 residues in the CDR3. The CDR3 bases are TGTGCCAGCAGCTTAGAGGGCGGGAGGTGGGATGAGCAGTTCTTC. Translated, it gives CASSLEGGRWDEQFF. Combining the CDR3 with reference TRBV7-2 and TRBJ2-1 gives the whole variable domain GAGVSQSPSNKVTEKGKDVELRCDPISGHTALYWYRQSLGQGLEFLIYFQGNSAPDKSGLPSDRFSAERTGGSVSTLTIQRTQQEDSAVYLCASSLEGGRWDEQFFGPGTRLTVL.

The chain couples TRBV19 to TRBJ1-3; unclear D gene. Trimming cost V 3 bases and J 0 bases, with 3 bases left between them. Germline V gives CDR1 LNHDA, CDR2 SQIVND (reference sequence). The CDR3 length is 13 residues. The CDR3 DNA reads as TGTGCCAGTAGTATCGGCTCTGGAAACACCATATATTTT. This codes for CASSIGSGNTIYF. Drawing the rest from reference TRBV19 and TRBJ1-3, the complete variable domain is DGGITQSPKYLFRKEGQNVTLSCEQNLNHDAMYWYRQDPGQGLRLIYYSQIVNDFQKGDIAEGYSVSREKKESFPLTVTSAQKNPTAFYLCASSIGSGNTIYFGEGSWLTVV.

The V and J genes are TRBV4-1 and TRBJ1-2, with 9 bases fitting TRBD1. Germline loops: CDR1 MGHRA, CDR2 YSYEKL. The CDR3 has 15 amino acids. J gave up 2 bases and V 5 bases, and 6 bases lay outside the gene matches. The CDR3 region has the DNA TGCGCCAGCAGCGGAAGACAGGGGGGGAACTATGGCTACACCTTC. As protein: CASSGRQGGNYGYTF.

The chain combines TRBV7-3 with TRBJ1-5; D possibly corresponds to TRBD1 (5 bases). The CDR3 loop spans 18 amino acids. CDR1 SGHTA and CDR2 FQGTGA come from the germline V gene. V was trimmed by 3 bases and J by 3 bases, leaving 21 bases between them. Here the CDR3 DNA reads TGTGCCAGCAGCTTTAACGGGGGTCTCTTGACGGTCAATCAGCCCCAGCATTTT. Its translation: CASSFNGGLLTVNQPQHF.

The chain carries TRBV28 and TRBJ2-3, with a possible D match to TRBD1 (5 bases). The CDR3 length is 16 residues. With 1 base removed from V and 1 base from J, the gap between germline ends came to 12 bases. Per the germline V gene, CDR1 is MDHEN and CDR2 is SYDVKM. CDR3 sequence (DNA): TGTGCCAGCAGTTTATCTTTCCTACAGGGCACAGATACGCAGTATTTT. Protein sequence: CASSLSFLQGTDTQYF.

This clone qualifies as medium-sized. The chain employs TRBV19 and TRBJ2-5, with 14 positions matching TRBD2. CDR1 and CDR2 (germline): LNHDA, SQIVND (reference sequence). The V segment lost 5 bases and the J segment 5 bases; nucleotides outside the gene matches: 4. This CDR3 is 15 amino acids long. In DNA, the CDR3 is TGTGCCAGTAGTGGGACTAGCGGGAGTTTCGAGACCCAGTACTTC. Translation: CASSGTSGSFETQYF. Combining the CDR3 with reference TRBV19 and TRBJ2-5 gives the whole variable domain DGGITQSPKYLFRKEGQNVTLSCEQNLNHDAMYWYRQDPGQGLRLIYYSQIVNDFQKGDIAEGYSVSREKKESFPLTVTSAQKNPTAFYLCASSGTSGSFETQYFGPGTRLLVL.

The chain uses TRBV5-4 and TRBJ1-2; tentatively, D is TRBD1 (5 bases). Trimming stripped 2 bases from V and 3 bases from J, with 8 bases between. The CDR3 spans 13 residues. Germline V gives CDR1 SGHNT, CDR2 YYREEE (reference sequence). In DNA, the CDR3 is TGTGCCAGCAGCTTTGGGGGGTACTATGGCTACACCTTC. Its translation is CASSFGGYYGYTF.

The table lists this clone with a few counts. CDR3 sequence: CASKVSVADTGELFF. The CDR3 DNA is TGCGCCAGCAAGGTCTCTGTGGCGGACACCGGGGAGCTGTTTTTT. The genes are TRBV5-1 and TRBJ2-2; unclear D gene. Germline values: CDR1 SGHRS, CDR2 YFSETQ. This CDR3 contains 15 residues. Deletions cut 6 bases from V and 3 bases from J, with 15 bases between.